The 4 T cell receptor beta chains below come from one sample, sequenced in a study of blood T cell repertoires in COVID-19. Clones were sequenced by immunoSEQ multiplex PCR, and TCRdb holds only the in-frame ones, with some missing. Among approximately 260,000 clones, about 87% were seen once, and the ten largest hold 3.5% to 4.5%. The sample was peripheral blood. The source is a woman aged 40 to 50 with acute or convalescent COVID-19.

In this sample, this clone turned up once. J is TRBJ2-1 and V is TRBV7-3; 11 bases align to TRBD2. This CDR3 region has 14 residues. Germline V gives CDR1 SGHTA, CDR2 FQGTGA. Unmatched junction bases numbered 5, after V lost 3 bases and J lost 10 bases. CDR3 sequence reads: CASSFSGGAEEQFF. CDR3 DNA sequence: TGTGCCAGCAGCTTTAGCGGGGGGGCCGAGGAGCAGTTCTTC.

The chain employs TRBV30 and TRBJ2-3; no clear D gene. V lost 2 bases and J 1 base, leaving 7 bases between the germline ends. This CDR3 region has 13 residues. Germline CDR1 GTSNPN, CDR2 SVGIG (reference sequence). The CDR3 region is CAWSLDRTDTQYF. DNA for the CDR3: TGTGCCTGGAGTTTAGATCGCACAGATACGCAGTATTTT.

This clone was picked up one time. The chain combines TRBV28 with TRBJ2-4; D ambiguous. Germline V gene sequence: CDR1 MDHEN, CDR2 SYDVKM. V was pared by 4 bases and J by 4 bases, with 5 bases between. The CDR3 has 12 amino acids. The CDR3 bases are TGTGCCAGCAGTTATCTTAAAAACATTCAGTACTTC. Translation gives CASSYLKNIQYF.

J is TRBJ1-1 and V is TRBV7-9, with D perhaps matching TRBD1 (6 bases). The CDR3 has 12 amino acids. Germline assignment: CDR1 SEHNR and CDR2 FQNEAQ (reference sequence). The germline V and J ends were trimmed by 6 bases and 10 bases, with 15 bases remaining between them. CDR3 residues: CASSPTGSPAFF. In DNA form, the CDR3 reads TGTGCCAGCAGTCCGACAGGCTCCCCAGCTTTCTTT.